This T cell receptor (beta chain) was observed in a study of T cells after yellow fever vaccination. The table lists this clonotype with many counts. V lost 6 bases and J 0 bases, leaving 9 bases between the germline ends. Germline values: CDR1 SGHRS, CDR2 YFSETQ. The CDR3 sequence is 14 residues long. 5'RACE template switching added a universal primer site and UMIs to TCR cDNA. MiXCR, run by TCRdb on the 5' RACE reads, gives a single entry per CDR3 protein. Altogether hundreds of thousands of distinct CDR3 sequences are present, around 3.9% being singletons, with the ten largest covering around 24%. The chain carries TRBV5-1 and TRBJ2-2; D gene ambiguous. The sample was PBMCs, taken on the day of the yellow fever booster vaccination. The source of this sequence is a young man who received the YFV17D yellow fever vaccine. CDR3: CASTLLTNTGELFF. In nucleotides, the CDR3 is TGCGCCAGCACATTGCTTACGAACACCGGGGAGCTGTTTTTT. Full variable domain (remainder filled in from reference TRBV5-1 and TRBJ2-2): KAGVTQTPRYLIKTRGQQVTLSCSPISGHRSVSWYQQTPGQGLQFLFEYFSETQRNKGNFPGRFSGRQFSNSRSEMNVSTLELGDSALYLCASTLLTNTGELFFGEGSRLTVL.